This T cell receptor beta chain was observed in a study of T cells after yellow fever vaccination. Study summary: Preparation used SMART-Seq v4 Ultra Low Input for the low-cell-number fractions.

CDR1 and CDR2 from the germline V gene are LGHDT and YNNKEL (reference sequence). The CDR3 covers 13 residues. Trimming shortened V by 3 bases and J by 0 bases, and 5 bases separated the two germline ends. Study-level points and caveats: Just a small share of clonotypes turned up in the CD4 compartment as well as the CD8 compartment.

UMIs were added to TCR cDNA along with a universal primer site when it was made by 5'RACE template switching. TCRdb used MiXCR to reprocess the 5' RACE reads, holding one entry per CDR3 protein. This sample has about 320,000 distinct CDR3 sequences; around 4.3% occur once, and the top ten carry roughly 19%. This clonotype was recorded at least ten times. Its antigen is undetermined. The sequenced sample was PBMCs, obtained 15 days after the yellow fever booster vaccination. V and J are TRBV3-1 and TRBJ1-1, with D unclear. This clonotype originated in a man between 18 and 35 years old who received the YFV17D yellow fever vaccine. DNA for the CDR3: TGTGCCAGCAGCCAGGGCCTGAACACTGAAGCTTTCTTT. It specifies CASSQGLNTEAFF.